The entry below gives a single T cell receptor (beta chain) sequence along with its context. Distinct nucleotide sequences in the sample also encode this CDR3. The sample comes from a study of shared clonotypes between healthy human individuals. Donors were healthy HIV-negative adults without recently reported acute infections or vaccinations. CDR1 and CDR2 from the germline V gene are MNHNY and SVGAGI (reference sequence). The CDR3 consists of 14 residues. V was pared by 0 bases and J by 0 bases, with 5 bases between. The deep-level immunoSEQ assay was used. The method was immunoSEQ multiplex PCR; TCRdb's version includes in-frame clones alone and lacks a portion of them. The sample comprises about 1.5 million clones, around 97% of which are singletons, and about 1% rests with the top ten.

This sequence joins TRBV6-6 and TRBJ1-1; D unresolved. The receptor was isolated from a man between 25 and 39 years old in good health. Sequences were obtained from naive CD4+ T cells sorted from blood. Regarding subset: CD45RA+ positively selected. CDR3 in DNA: TGTGCCAGCAGTTACTCCTCGGTGAACACTGAAGCTTTCTTT. It translates to CASSYSSVNTEAFF.